This T cell receptor beta chain emerged from a study of blood T cell repertoires in COVID-19. V lost 5 bases, J lost 6 bases, and 12 bases stayed unmatched. CDR1 and CDR2 from the germline V gene are MNHEY and SVGEGT. The CDR3 is made up of 17 amino acids. Produced via immunoSEQ multiplex PCR; TCRdb's table is partial and in-frame only. The repertoire holds 330,000 or so clones, with roughly 87% as singletons. The chain has TRBV6-2 or TRBV6-3 and TRBJ1-5; 11 nucleotides match TRBD1. This clonotype was sampled from a woman aged 30 to 39 who had recovered from COVID-19. The sample was PBMCs or T cells enriched from blood (not recorded which). The CDR3: CASSLGQGARVRQPQHF. The CDR3 DNA reads TGTGCCAGCAGTCTAGGACAGGGGGCGCGGGTCCGTCAGCCCCAGCATTTT.